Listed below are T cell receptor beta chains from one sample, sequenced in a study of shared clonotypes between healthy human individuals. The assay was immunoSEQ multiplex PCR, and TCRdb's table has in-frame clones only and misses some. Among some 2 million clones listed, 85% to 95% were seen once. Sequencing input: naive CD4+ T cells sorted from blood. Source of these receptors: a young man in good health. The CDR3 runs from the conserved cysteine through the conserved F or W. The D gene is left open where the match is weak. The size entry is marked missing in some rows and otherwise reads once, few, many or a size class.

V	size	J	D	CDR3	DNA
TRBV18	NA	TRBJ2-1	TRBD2	CASSVLADNEQFF	TGTGCCAGCTCAGTACTAGCGGACAATGAGCAGTTCTTC
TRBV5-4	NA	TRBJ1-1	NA	CASSLARGRDTEAFF	TGTGCCAGCAGCTTGGCCCGGGGGCGAGACACTGAAGCTTTCTTT
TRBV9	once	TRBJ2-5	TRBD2	CASSVGGGAGGETQYF	TGTGCCAGCAGCGTAGGGGGAGGAGCGGGAGGGGAGACCCAGTACTTC
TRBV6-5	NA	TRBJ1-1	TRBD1	CASSRQGRTEAFF	TGTGCCAGCAGCCGACAGGGGAGGACTGAAGCTTTCTTT
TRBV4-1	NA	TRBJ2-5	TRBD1	CASSPGQGAGETQYF	TGCGCCAGCAGCCCGGGTCAGGGGGCGGGCGAGACCCAGTACTTC
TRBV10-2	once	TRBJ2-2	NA	CASTAFRNTGELFF	TGCGCCAGCACAGCTTTCAGAAACACCGGGGAGCTGTTTTTT
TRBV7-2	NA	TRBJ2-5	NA	CASSFGEETQYF	TGTGCCAGCAGCTTTGGAGAAGAGACCCAGTACTTC
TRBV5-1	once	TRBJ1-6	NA	CASSLAGTANSYNSPLHF	TGCGCCAGCAGCTTGGCTGGGACCGCTAACTCCTATAATTCACCCCTCCACTTT
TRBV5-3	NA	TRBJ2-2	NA	CARSLNFMRRARDSLSGELFF	TGTGCCAGAAGCTTGAATTTTATGAGAAGGGCTCGGGACTCCCTTTCTGGGGAGCTGTTTTTT
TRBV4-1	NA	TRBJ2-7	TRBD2	CASTGGAGVFDEQYF	TGCGCCAGCACCGGTGGGGCGGGAGTATTCGACGAGCAGTACTTC
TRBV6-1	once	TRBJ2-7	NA	CASSVKGNEQYF	TGTGCCAGCAGTGTAAAGGGTAACGAGCAGTACTTC
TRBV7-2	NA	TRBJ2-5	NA	CASSLAGSPETQYF	TGTGCCAGCAGCTTAGCCGGCTCCCCGGAGACCCAGTACTTC
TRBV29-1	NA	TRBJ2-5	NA	CSPILVETQYF	TGCAGCCCGATCCTTGTAGAGACCCAGTACTTC
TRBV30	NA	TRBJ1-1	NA	CAWSRENTEAFF	TGTGCCTGGAGCCGGGAAAACACTGAAGCTTTCTTT
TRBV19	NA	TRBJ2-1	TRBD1	CASSRQGVEQFF	TGTGCCAGTAGTAGACAGGGAGTTGAGCAGTTCTTC
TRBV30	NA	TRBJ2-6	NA	CAWTRRSSGANVLTF	TGTGCCTGGACTCGGCGATCCTCTGGGGCCAACGTCCTGACTTTC
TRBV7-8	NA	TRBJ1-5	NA	CASSLELLVLGSNQPQHF	TGTGCCAGCAGCTTAGAGCTTTTGGTACTCGGGAGCAATCAGCCCCAGCATTTT
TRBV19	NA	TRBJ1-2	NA	CASSIVLGDATYGYTF	TGTGCCAGTAGTATCGTGTTGGGAGACGCAACCTATGGCTACACCTTC
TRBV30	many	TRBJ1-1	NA	CAWSVRHDNTEAFF	TGTGCCTGGAGTGTACGGCATGATAACACTGAAGCTTTCTTT
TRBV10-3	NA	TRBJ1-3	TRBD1	CAITQGEPGNTIYF	TGTGCCATCACGCAGGGGGAACCTGGAAACACCATATATTTT
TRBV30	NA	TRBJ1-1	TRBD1	CAWSQGQAYTEAFF	TGTGCCTGGAGCCAGGGACAGGCGTACACTGAAGCTTTCTTT
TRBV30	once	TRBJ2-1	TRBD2	CAWSVGTSGSVFF	TGTGCCTGGAGTGTGGGGACTAGCGGGAGCGTCTTCTTC
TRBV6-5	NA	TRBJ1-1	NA	CASSYGGGNTEAFF	TGTGCCAGCAGTTATGGGGGTGGGAACACTGAAGCTTTCTTT